The rows below give T cell receptor beta chains drawn from one sample of a study of T cells in Graves' hyperthyroidism and ophthalmopathy. TCRdb recomputed calls from the multiplex PCR reads with MiXCR, one row per CDR3 protein. The sample gives some 500,000 distinct CDR3 sequences, around 24% of which show up once; around 11% is in the top ten. Specimen: blood. The receptors stem from a woman younger than 45 with Graves' ophthalmopathy. The CDR3 runs from the conserved cysteine through the conserved F or W. The order of the fields is D gene, V gene, clone size, J gene, CDR3 protein, CDR3 DNA. A D gene is named only where the DNA matches it firmly. Only part of the rows carry a size: once, few, many, or a class if the clone is expanded.

>-|TRBV24-1|many|TRBJ1-5
CATSDLRARNQPQHF
TGTGCCACCAGTGATTTGCGGGCCCGCAATCAGCCCCAGCATTTT
>-|TRBV30|many|TRBJ1-2
CAWSVTRDGGYTF
TGTGCCTGGAGTGTCACCAGGGACGGGGGCTACACCTTC
>-|TRBV6-1|many|TRBJ1-2
CASRPPRGKGGYTF
TGTGCCAGCAGACCACCCCGGGGTAAGGGCGGCTACACCTTC
>-|TRBV29-1|-|TRBJ1-1
CSVSNGAGWATEAFF
TGCAGCGTTTCCAACGGGGCAGGGTGGGCCACTGAAGCTTTCTTT
>TRBD2|TRBV2|-|TRBJ2-5
CASSSLGWERGSQETLYF
TGTGCCAGCAGTAGCCTCGGGTGGGAGCGGGGAAGCCAAGAGACCCTGTACTTC
>-|TRBV20-1|few|TRBJ1-1
CSARVGTANTEAFF
TGCAGTGCTAGAGTGGGCACAGCGAACACTGAAGCTTTCTTT
>-|TRBV14|-|TRBJ2-7
CASSQGGFLEYF
TGTGCCAGCAGCCAAGGTGGCTTTTTGGAGTACTTC
>-|TRBV12-3/TRBV12-4|few|TRBJ2-5
CASSLASGRETQYF
TGTGCCAGCAGTTTGGCTAGTGGGCGGGAGACCCAGTACTTC
>-|TRBV12-3/TRBV12-4|-|TRBJ1-1
CASRLGVTEAFF
TGTGCCAGCAGATTGGGGGTTACTGAAGCTTTCTTT
>-|TRBV7-9|many|TRBJ1-1
CASVGTEAFF
TGTGCCAGCGTGGGGACTGAAGCTTTCTTT
>TRBD1|TRBV6-1|few|TRBJ1-5
CASRERVTGVGQPQHF
TGTGCCAGCAGAGAACGTGTTACAGGGGTAGGCCAGCCCCAGCATTTT
>-|TRBV6-2/TRBV6-3|many|TRBJ2-2
CASSRARSGELFF
TGTGCCAGCAGTCGGGCGAGGTCCGGGGAGCTGTTTTTT
>-|TRBV10-3|many|TRBJ1-1
CAVSVGGNTEAFF
TGTGCCGTCAGTGTCGGAGGGAACACTGAAGCTTTCTTT
>-|TRBV6-5|many|TRBJ1-3
CASSYSRPRVAGNTIYF
TGTGCCAGCAGTTACTCGCGCCCTAGGGTAGCAGGAAACACCATATATTTT
>-|TRBV25-1|many|TRBJ1-5
CASDAGSTVGSNQPQHF
TGTGCCAGCGATGCCGGGTCCACGGTGGGGAGCAATCAGCCCCAGCATTTT
>TRBD2|TRBV6-2/TRBV6-3|-|TRBJ2-7
CASSKVGLADYEQYF
TGTGCCAGCAGTAAAGTTGGACTAGCGGATTACGAGCAGTACTTC
>TRBD1|TRBV6-5|many|TRBJ2-7
CASSSGTGLEEQYF
TGTGCCAGCAGCTCCGGGACAGGGTTGGAGGAGCAGTACTTC
>-|TRBV5-5|many|TRBJ1-5
CASSRSGGNQPQHF
TGTGCCAGCAGCCGTAGTGGGGGCAATCAGCCCCAGCATTTT
>-|TRBV2|many|TRBJ2-2
CASSDLGAGLNTGELFF
TGTGCCAGCAGTGATTTGGGCGCGGGATTGAACACCGGGGAGCTGTTTTTT
>-|TRBV6-1|-|TRBJ1-1
CASSETGPNTEAFF
TGTGCCAGCAGTGAAACAGGCCCGAACACTGAAGCTTTCTTT
>TRBD1|TRBV14|many|TRBJ1-1
CASSPMGTGGWTEAFF
TGTGCCAGCAGCCCAATGGGGACAGGGGGTTGGACTGAAGCTTTCTTT
>-|TRBV11-2|few|TRBJ1-2
CASSSNHRAYGYTF
TGTGCCAGCAGCTCAAACCACAGGGCCTATGGCTACACCTTC
>-|TRBV30|once|TRBJ1-1
CAWRRHPGNTEAFF
TGTGCCTGGAGGAGACACCCGGGGAACACTGAAGCTTTCTTT
>TRBD1|TRBV12-3/TRBV12-4|once|TRBJ2-7
CASRLTGTGYAEQYF
TGTGCCAGCAGACTTACTGGGACAGGGTACGCCGAGCAGTACTTC
>-|TRBV28|-|TRBJ1-2
CASSGGRNYGYTF
TGTGCCAGCAGTGGGGGACGGAACTATGGCTACACCTTC
>TRBD1|TRBV6-1|few|TRBJ1-2
CASRRGGGGYGYTF
TGTGCCAGCAGGCGAGGAGGGGGCGGCTATGGCTACACCTTC
>-|TRBV6-2/TRBV6-3|-|TRBJ1-1
CASSHPHRATPGEAFF
TGTGCCAGCAGTCACCCCCACAGGGCCACTCCGGGTGAAGCTTTCTTT
>TRBD1|TRBV6-1|-|TRBJ1-2
CASSEAPDRMIGGYTF
TGTGCCAGCAGTGAAGCGCCGGACAGGATGATCGGTGGCTACACCTTC
>-|TRBV20-1|few|TRBJ2-1
CSASPDTYNEQFF
TGCAGTGCTAGCCCAGATACCTACAATGAGCAGTTCTTC
>-|TRBV30|many|TRBJ2-7
CAWSVRGAYEQYF
TGTGCCTGGAGTGTTAGGGGAGCCTACGAGCAGTACTTC
>TRBD1|TRBV12-3/TRBV12-4|-|TRBJ2-7
CATSRDRLYEQYF
TGTGCCACTTCGCGGGACAGGCTCTACGAGCAGTACTTC
>-|TRBV6-1|-|TRBJ2-4
CASSERSLGLAKNIQYF
TGTGCCAGCAGTGAGCGTTCCCTCGGACTAGCCAAAAACATTCAGTACTTC
>TRBD2|TRBV6-5|few|TRBJ2-2
CASSSGTSRNTGGLFF
TGTGCCAGCAGTTCTGGGACTAGCAGAAACACCGGGGGGCTGTTTTTT
>-|TRBV29-1|many|TRBJ1-2
CSVRTDLDGYTF
TGCAGCGTTCGCACAGACTTAGATGGCTACACCTTC